The entry below gives a single TCR beta chain sequence along with its context. This entry comes from a study of blood T cells in healthy people across ages. The authors ran a second PCR of about 6 to 11 cycles using a sample-barcoded 5' primer and a J-beta primer mix. TCRdb re-called the 5' RACE reads with MiXCR, one entry per CDR3 protein. The sample has around 690,000 distinct CDR3 sequences, around 54% seen once. Staff drew roughly 10 milliliters of peripheral blood from each donor. Each sample yielded at least 7 million isolated PBMCs. Germline V CDR1 and CDR2: SGHRS, YFSETQ. CDR3 length equals 15 residues. Trimming pared 0 bases from V and 3 bases from J, leaving 9 bases between.

Material for sequencing was blood. This clonotype originated in a man between 60 and 75 years old in good health. The J gene is TRBJ2-2, the V gene TRBV5-1, with D hard to call. This CDR3 is CASSLGAAYTGELFF. For the CDR3, the DNA is TGCGCCAGCAGCTTGGGTGCAGCCTACACCGGGGAGCTGTTTTTT.